The next 27 T cell receptor beta chains were all read from a single sample in a study of T cell responses to AZD1222 COVID-19 vaccine. Using immunoSEQ multiplex PCR, the repertoire was profiled, and TCRdb retains in-frame clones only, with some absent. Seen here are some 120,000 clones, roughly nine tenths observed once, and the top ten hold about 1.6%. The input for sequencing was peripheral blood, taken on day 0 of AZD1222 vaccination. These receptors all come from an adult in good health.

The sample holds one count of this clone. The chain combines TRBV11-3 with TRBJ2-1; 11 bases are shared with TRBD2. The junction had 3 bases not matched to a gene; V was cut back by 2 bases and J by 6 bases. Germline values: CDR1 SGHNT, CDR2 YENEEA. The CDR3 extends over 15 amino acids. The CDR3: CASSLTSGSSNEQFF. The CDR3 DNA follows: TGTGCCAGCAGCTTAACTAGCGGGAGTAGCAATGAGCAGTTCTTC.

This chain connects TRBV28 to TRBJ1-6; D is unclear. The CDR3 is made up of 16 amino acids. Germline V CDR1 and CDR2: MDHEN, SYDVKM. The V gene lost 8 bases and the J gene lost 7 bases, with 21 bases spanning the gap. CDR3 in amino acids: CASRRIEGGLNSPLHF. In DNA, the CDR3 is TGTGCCAGCCGCCGTATCGAGGGCGGCCTGAATTCACCCCTCCACTTT.

This clone was counted only a few times. This rearrangement joins TRBV10-3 to TRBJ2-7; tentatively, D is TRBD1 or TRBD2 (5 bases each). The CDR3 spans 17 residues. V was clipped by 4 bases and J by 6 bases, with 25 bases between them. Germline CDR1 is ENHRY and CDR2 is SYGVKD. CDR3 amino acids: CAISVNGLPGIESEQYF. In DNA form, the CDR3 reads TGTGCCATCAGTGTTAACGGACTCCCAGGGATCGAGAGCGAGCAGTACTTC.

V usage is TRBV21-1 and J usage is TRBJ1-5; the table names TRBD1, a call not compared with the DNA. TRBV21-1 represents a pseudogene. This CDR3 comprises 18 residues. The CDR3 DNA is TGTGCCAGCAGCAAATCCCCGACAGGGAAAAGTGGGGCCCAGCCCCAGCATTTT. Its protein product is CASSKSPTGKSGAQPQHF.

V is TRBV28 and J is TRBJ1-4; D unresolved. CDR3 length: 15 residues. Germline assignment: CDR1 MDHEN and CDR2 SYDVKM. The V end was cut by 5 bases, the J end by 13 bases, with 23 bases between. The CDR3 bases are TGTGCCAGCAGTCTGGGAGCCGAAATAATGAAAAGACTGTTTTTT. This gives the protein CASSLGAEIMKRLFF.

The J gene is TRBJ1-2, the V gene TRBV24-1, with D maybe TRBD1 (5 bases). Per the germline V gene, CDR1 is KGHDR and CDR2 is SFDVKD. V was trimmed by 6 bases and J by 8 bases, leaving 12 bases between them. The CDR3 totals 12 residues. CDR3 sequence reads: CATSLGGFGYTF. DNA for the CDR3: TGTGCCACCAGTCTGGGGGGTTTCGGCTACACCTTC.

V is TRBV19 and J is TRBJ1-5; D is undetermined. The V gene lost 7 bases and the J gene lost 2 bases, with 18 bases spanning the gap. The germline V gene encodes CDR1 LNHDA and CDR2 SQIVND (reference sequence). There are 16 residues in the CDR3. CDR3 amino acids: CASTTVAGTGNQPQHF. The CDR3 region has the DNA TGTGCCAGTACCACAGTGGCGGGTACGGGCAATCAGCCCCAGCATTTT.

This chain joins TRBV6-2 or TRBV6-3 and TRBJ2-1; 7 nucleotides agree with TRBD2. Unmatched junction bases numbered 9, after V lost 6 bases and J lost 7 bases. This CDR3 has 14 residues. Germline CDR1 MNHEY, CDR2 SVGEGT. CDR3 nucleotide sequence: TGTGCCAGCAGCCTTGGACTAGAAGGGAATGAGCAGTTCTTC. It translates to CASSLGLEGNEQFF.

In this sample, this clone turned up once. The V call is TRBV11-2, the J call TRBJ2-7, with 9 nucleotides matching TRBD1. V shed 4 bases, J shed 4 bases, and the junction held 8 bases outside the gene matches. The germline CDR1 and CDR2 sequences are SGHAT and FQNNGV. The CDR3 is 15 residues long. In DNA form, the CDR3 reads TGTGCCAGCAGCTCCGCGGGACAGGGTGGGTACGAGCAGTACTTC. This translates into CASSSAGQGGYEQYF. The entire variable domain, with the rest obtained from reference TRBV11-2 and TRBJ2-7, is as follows: EAGVAQSPRYKIIEKRQSVAFWCNPISGHATLYWYQQILGQGPKLLIQFQNNGVVDDSQLPKDRFSAERLKGVDSTLKIQPAKLEDSAVYLCASSSAGQGGYEQYFGPGTRLTVT.

In this sample, this clone turned up once. The chain has TRBV6-1 and TRBJ2-7; D is unclear. With 2 bases removed from V and 3 bases from J, the gap between germline ends came to 5 bases. Germline CDR1 reads MNHNS; CDR2 reads SASEGT. The CDR3 is made up of 12 amino acids. This CDR3 is CASSESVYEQYF. The DNA for the CDR3 is TGTGCCAGCAGTGAATCCGTCTACGAGCAGTACTTC.

CDR3 in DNA: TGCGCCAGCAGCCAAGAAAACTACAGGGGCGAGCAGTACTTC. It encodes CASSQENYRGEQYF. The chain combines TRBV4-3 with TRBJ2-7, with TRBD1 matching over 7 bases. CDR1 is LGHNA and CDR2 is YSLEER in the germline V gene. The CDR3 length is 14 residues. V dropped 0 bases and J dropped 6; count of bases not matched to a gene: 5.

J is TRBJ1-1 and V is TRBV19; tentatively, D is TRBD1 (5 bases). CDR1 and CDR2 (germline): LNHDA, SQIVND (reference sequence). CDR3 length equals 15 residues. The V and J ends lost 1 base and 4 bases respectively, with 13 bases between them. CDR3 region: CASSIAGRGGTEAFF. CDR3 DNA: TGTGCCAGTAGTATAGCGGGAAGGGGAGGCACTGAAGCTTTCTTT. The whole variable domain, filled in from reference TRBV19 and TRBJ1-1, reads DGGITQSPKYLFRKEGQNVTLSCEQNLNHDAMYWYRQDPGQGLRLIYYSQIVNDFQKGDIAEGYSVSREKKESFPLTVTSAQKNPTAFYLCASSIAGRGGTEAFFGQGTRLTVV.

The chain is built from TRBV6-5 and TRBJ2-4, with 7 bases aligning to TRBD2. With 4 bases clipped from V and 6 bases from J, the junction kept 12 bases outside the gene matches. The germline CDR1 and CDR2 sequences are MNHEY and SVGAGI. The CDR3 length is 16 residues. The CDR3 DNA reads as TGTGCCAGCAGTTCTCAGGGCCCGGGAGGTGGAAACATTCAGTACTTC. Residues: CASSSQGPGGGNIQYF.

The V and J genes are TRBV21-1 and TRBJ1-1. TRBV21-1 is a documented pseudogene. This CDR3 is built from 19 residues. This CDR3 is CASSRDRDLLRERSTEAFF. The CDR3 nucleotides are TGTGCCAGCAGCAGAGACCGGGACCTACTACGGGAAAGGAGCACTGAAGCTTTCTTT.

This clone was picked up one time. The chain uses TRBV6-2 or TRBV6-3 and TRBJ2-5, with 9 bases aligning to TRBD2. V gave up 5 bases and J gave up 2 bases; unmatched junction bases: 6. CDR1 is MNHEY, CDR2 SVGEGT, per germline. CDR3 size: 15 residues. CDR3 DNA sequence: TGTGCCAGCAGTGACAAGCGGGAGGCACAAGAGACCCAGTACTTC. Translation gives CASSDKREAQETQYF.

Comment on this clone: The identical CDR3 is also encoded by other nucleotide sequences in the sample. The chain recombines TRBV15 with TRBJ2-7, with 7 bases aligning to TRBD1. V gave up 1 base and J gave up 3 bases; unmatched junction bases: 3. The CDR3 contains 14 residues. The germline V gene encodes CDR1 LNHNV and CDR2 YYDKDF (reference sequence). Here the CDR3 DNA reads TGTGCCACCAGCAGAGGAAGACAGGGCTACGAGCAGTACTTC. Its translation is CATSRGRQGYEQYF.

The V and J genes are TRBV27 and TRBJ2-1, with 10 bases matching TRBD2. CDR1 and CDR2 from the germline V gene are MNHEY and SMNVEV (reference sequence). This CDR3 spans 18 amino acids. The junction had 10 bases not matched to a gene; V was cut back by 5 bases and J by 0 bases. CDR3: CASSPIGGTSDSYNEQFF. In DNA form, the CDR3 reads TGTGCCAGCAGTCCCATTGGGGGGACTAGCGACTCCTACAATGAGCAGTTCTTC.

This chain joins TRBV5-4 and TRBJ1-2, with 11 positions matching TRBD1. The V gene end was trimmed by 3 bases and the J gene end by 8 bases; junction bases not matched to a gene: 9. The germline V gene encodes CDR1 SGHNT and CDR2 YYREEE (reference sequence). The CDR3 runs to 15 residues. The CDR3 loop reads CASSWTGGALSGYTF. The CDR3 DNA is TGTGCCAGCAGCTGGACAGGGGGCGCTCTGAGCGGCTACACCTTC.

The chain carries TRBV3-1 (or the pseudogene TRBV3-2) and TRBJ1-2, with D perhaps TRBD1 (6 bases). Germline lookup yields CDR1 LGHDT and CDR2 YNNKEL (reference sequence). The CDR3 covers 15 residues. Trimming left V 0 bases short and J 5 bases short, with 13 bases between. The CDR3 nucleotides are TGTGCCAGCAGCCAAGAAAAGGGGGGCTGGTATGGCTACACCTTC. This sequence encodes CASSQEKGGWYGYTF.

V and J are TRBV7-9 and TRBJ2-4; 9 bases fit TRBD2. CDR3 length equals 14 residues. With V trimmed by 1 base and J by 8 bases, 3 bases remained unmatched. Per the germline V gene, CDR1 is SEHNR and CDR2 is FQNEAQ (reference sequence). The CDR3 is CASSLGLAGYIQYF. CDR3 DNA: TGTGCCAGCAGCTTAGGGCTAGCGGGATACATTCAGTACTTC.

The gene calls are TRBV24-1 and TRBJ1-4; unclear D gene. V was shortened by 0 bases and J by 8 bases, with 6 bases between the two germline ends. Germline V lookup: CDR1 KGHDR, CDR2 SFDVKD. The CDR3 runs to 13 residues. The CDR3 DNA reads as TGTGCCACCAGTGATTTGAACGGGGAAAAACTGTTTTTT. Its translation is CATSDLNGEKLFF.

This clone has more than one count but fewer than ten. The V gene is TRBV3-1 (or the pseudogene TRBV3-2), the J gene TRBJ1-5; a weak D match, TRBD1 (5 bases). The V gene lost 1 base and the J gene lost 3 bases, with 13 bases spanning the gap. The germline V gene has CDR1 LGHDT and CDR2 YNNKEL (reference sequence). This CDR3 region has 16 residues. The CDR3 bases are TGTGCCAGCAGCCAAGCGAGCCAGGGAGTCAATCAGCCCCAGCATTTT. It yields the protein CASSQASQGVNQPQHF.

The rearrangement links TRBV24-1 to TRBJ2-1; TRBD1 aligns across 7 bases. Germline CDR1 is KGHDR and CDR2 is SFDVKD. Unmatched junction bases numbered 15, after V lost 7 bases and J lost 7 bases. The CDR3 is 16 amino acids. CDR3 coding DNA: TGTGCCACCAGCCCCCTGGGGCAGGGGGATCCTAATGAGCAGTTCTTC. Encoded protein: CATSPLGQGDPNEQFF.

The gene calls are TRBV11-2 and TRBJ1-1, with 7 bases that match TRBD1. CDR3 length: 16 residues. With V trimmed by 2 bases and J by 8 bases, 14 bases remained unmatched. Germline V gene lookup returns CDR1 SGHAT and CDR2 FQNNGV. CDR3 coding DNA: TGTGCCAGCAGCTTATGGGACAGTGGGGCAGGGAGGGAAGCTTTCTTT. This translates into CASSLWDSGAGREAFF.

This chain joins TRBV7-7 and TRBJ2-3; TRBD1 aligns across 10 bases. Germline trimming cut 5 bases from V and 5 bases from J; bases unmatched to any gene: 7. Germline V gene data show CDR1 as SSHAT and CDR2 as FNYEAQ (reference sequence). The CDR3 is made up of 15 amino acids. CDR3: CASSPGQGVVDTQYF. DNA of the CDR3: TGTGCCAGCAGCCCCGGACAGGGGGTCGTAGATACGCAGTATTTT.

The V gene is TRBV30, the J gene TRBJ2-7; TRBD2 matches 7 bases. CDR1 GTSNPN and CDR2 SVGIG come from the germline V gene (reference sequence). V shed 5 bases, J shed 9 bases, and the junction held 13 bases outside the gene matches. The CDR3 has 13 amino acids. The CDR3 DNA sequence: TGTGCCTGGGCCCGCGCCCCCGGGGGGATGCAGTACTTC. It codes for CAWARAPGGMQYF.

This chain connects TRBV4-1 to TRBJ2-1; D is ambiguous. The CDR3 is made up of 11 amino acids. Germline values: CDR1 MGHRA, CDR2 YSYEKL. The V end was cut by 1 base, the J end by 15 bases, with 10 bases between. CDR3 sequence reads: CASSQASAPFF. CDR3 bases: TGCGCCAGCAGCCAAGCCTCCGCTCCGTTCTTC.